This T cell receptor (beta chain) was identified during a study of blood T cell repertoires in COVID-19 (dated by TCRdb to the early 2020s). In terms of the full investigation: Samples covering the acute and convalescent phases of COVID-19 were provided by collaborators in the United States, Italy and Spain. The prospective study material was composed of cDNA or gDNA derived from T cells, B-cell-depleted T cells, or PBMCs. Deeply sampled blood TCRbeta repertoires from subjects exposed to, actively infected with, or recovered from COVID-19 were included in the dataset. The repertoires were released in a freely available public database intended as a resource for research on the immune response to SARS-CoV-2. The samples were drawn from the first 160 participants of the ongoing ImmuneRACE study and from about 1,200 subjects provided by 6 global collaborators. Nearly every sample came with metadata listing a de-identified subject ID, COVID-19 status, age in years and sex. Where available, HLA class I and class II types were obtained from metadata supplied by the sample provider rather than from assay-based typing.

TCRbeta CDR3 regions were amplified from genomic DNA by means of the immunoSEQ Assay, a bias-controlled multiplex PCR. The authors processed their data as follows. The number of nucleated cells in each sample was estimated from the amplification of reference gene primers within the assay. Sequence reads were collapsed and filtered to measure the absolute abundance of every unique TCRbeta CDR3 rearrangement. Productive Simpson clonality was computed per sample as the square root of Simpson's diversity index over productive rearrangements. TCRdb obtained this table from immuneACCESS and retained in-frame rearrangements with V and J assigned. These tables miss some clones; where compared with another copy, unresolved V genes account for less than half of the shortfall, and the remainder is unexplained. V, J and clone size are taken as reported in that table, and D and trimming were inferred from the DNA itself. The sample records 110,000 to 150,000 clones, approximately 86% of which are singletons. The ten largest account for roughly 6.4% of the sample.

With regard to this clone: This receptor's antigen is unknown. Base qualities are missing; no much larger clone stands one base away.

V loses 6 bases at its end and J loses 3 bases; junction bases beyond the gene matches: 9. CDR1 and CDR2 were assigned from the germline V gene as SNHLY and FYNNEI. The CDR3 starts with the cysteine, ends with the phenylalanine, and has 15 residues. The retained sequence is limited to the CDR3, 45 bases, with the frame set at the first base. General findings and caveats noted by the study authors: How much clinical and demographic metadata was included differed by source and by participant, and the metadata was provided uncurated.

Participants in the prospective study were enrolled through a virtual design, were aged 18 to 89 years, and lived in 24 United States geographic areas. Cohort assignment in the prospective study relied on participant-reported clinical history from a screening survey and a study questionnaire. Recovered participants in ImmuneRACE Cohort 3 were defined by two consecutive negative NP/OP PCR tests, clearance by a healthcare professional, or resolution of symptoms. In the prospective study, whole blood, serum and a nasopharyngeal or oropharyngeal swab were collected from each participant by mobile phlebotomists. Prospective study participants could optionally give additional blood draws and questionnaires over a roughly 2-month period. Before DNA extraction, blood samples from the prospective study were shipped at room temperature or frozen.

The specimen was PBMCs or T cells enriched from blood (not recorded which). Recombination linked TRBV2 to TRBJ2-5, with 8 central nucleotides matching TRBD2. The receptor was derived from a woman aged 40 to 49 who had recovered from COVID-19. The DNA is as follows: TGTGCCAGCAGGGTTGAAGGACTAGCAAAAGAGACCCAGTACTTC. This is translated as CASRVEGLAKETQYF.